This T cell receptor (beta chain) was recorded in a study of blood T cell repertoires in COVID-19. The wider study: The United States, Italy and Spain supplied acute and convalescent COVID-19 samples. Sample material is recorded as cDNA or gDNA derived from T cells, B-cell-depleted T cells, or PBMCs.

Original analysis: How many nucleated cells were present was estimated from reference gene primer amplification. The repertoire was sequenced with immunoSEQ multiplex PCR; TCRdb's copy has only in-frame clones and lacks some. Clone size and V and J calls were adopted from that table, with D and trimming inferred from the DNA. The data show roughly 290,000 clones, about 88% seen once. Germline V gene lookup returns CDR1 GTSNPN and CDR2 SVGIG (reference sequence). The CDR3 is made up of 12 amino acids. With 2 bases clipped from V and 14 bases from J, the junction kept 10 bases outside the gene matches.

Sequencing input: peripheral blood. The sequence derives from a woman aged 60-75 years with acute or convalescent COVID-19. The rearrangement links TRBV30 to TRBJ1-2, with TRBD1 matching 8 bases. The CDR3 sequence is CAWSSTTGARTF. The CDR3, as DNA: TGTGCCTGGAGTTCAACGACAGGGGCCAGGACCTTC.